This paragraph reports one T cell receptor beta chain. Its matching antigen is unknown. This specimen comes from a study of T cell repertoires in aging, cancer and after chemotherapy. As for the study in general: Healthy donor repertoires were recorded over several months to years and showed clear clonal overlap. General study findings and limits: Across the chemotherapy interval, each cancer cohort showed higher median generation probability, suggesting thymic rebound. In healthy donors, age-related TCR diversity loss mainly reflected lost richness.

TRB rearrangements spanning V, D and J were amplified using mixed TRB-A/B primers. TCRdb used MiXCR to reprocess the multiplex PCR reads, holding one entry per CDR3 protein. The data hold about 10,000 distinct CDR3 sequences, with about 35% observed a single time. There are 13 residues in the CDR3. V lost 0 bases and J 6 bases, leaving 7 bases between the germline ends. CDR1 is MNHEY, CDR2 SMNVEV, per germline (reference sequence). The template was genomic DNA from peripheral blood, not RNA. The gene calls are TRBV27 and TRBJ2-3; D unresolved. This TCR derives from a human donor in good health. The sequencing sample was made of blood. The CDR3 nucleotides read TGTGCCAGCAGTTTATCGGGGTGGGATACGCAGTATTTT. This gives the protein CASSLSGWDTQYF.